The source of this T cell receptor (beta chain) is a study of CD8 T cells in ankylosing spondylitis (dated by TCRdb to 2016 to 2017). Study-wide context: To find TCR variants linked to disease, the study profiled T cell receptor beta repertoires in ankylosing spondylitis patients and healthy donors. Peripheral blood was sampled, and synovial fluid was additionally collected from ankylosing spondylitis patients. The full study cohort was made up of 25 ankylosing spondylitis patients and more than 90 healthy donors. The paper's findings and limits, for the study overall: Significant enrichment of the disease-linked clones was reported in matched synovial fluid samples from ankylosing spondylitis patients. Some of the motif variants had been reported before in the synovial fluid and blood of reactive arthritis patients, a finding that suggests common disease-initiation mechanisms. The disease-linked clones showed a CD8+ phenotype and occurred at relatively low frequencies in peripheral blood. A TCR beta motif of seven or eight highly homologous amino acid variants appeared characteristic of blood from ankylosing spondylitis patients.

V is reduced by 3 bases and J by 7 bases, leaving a spacing of 4 bases between them. The CDR3 numbers 12 residues from cysteine through phenylalanine. Only the CDR3 portion is preserved as DNA: 36 bases, with reading frame beginning at the first base. CDR1 is given as LGHNA and CDR2 as YNFKEQ, both from the germline V gene. The sequencer was an Illumina HiSeq 2500. TCR beta libraries were prepared by quantitative 5'-RACE with molecular barcodes. In the original analysis: To identify disease-linked TCR variants, a new computational method was used, one built on a probabilistic model of VDJ rearrangement. TCRdb trimmed the raw reads at Q25, called clones with MiXCR and kept productive beta chains. Every entry covers one CDR3 protein and lists the most common genes and DNA from its rows. The V and J calls, along with clone size, are taken from TCRdb and not from the paper's own processing. The sample table holds some 840,000 distinct CDR3 sequences, of which 12% were seen once. 0.51% of the sample belongs to the ten largest clones.

As concerns this clonotype: The target of this receptor is not known. The input lacks base qualities; no much larger clone sits a single base away.

Sequenced sample: blood, either unsorted or a sorted T cell fraction (not recorded which). The chain uses TRBV4-2 and TRBJ1-6, with no D gene named confidently. The origin of this receptor is a male donor with ankylosing spondylitis. The bases read TGTGCCAGCAGCCAGAGAAATTCACCCCTCCACTTT. The resulting protein is CASSQRNSPLHF.